The 8 T cell receptor beta chains presented below share a single source sample, sequenced in a study of cytomegalovirus exposure and HLA in healthy donors. Vbeta (60) and Jbeta (13) primers were used in the PCR. Clones were sequenced by immunoSEQ multiplex PCR, and TCRdb holds only the in-frame ones, with some missing. The table shows approximately 86,000 clones, with more than 70% occurring only once. Sequencing was carried out using PBMCs. The source is a man in his forties in good health and CMV-seronegative.

The chain combines TRBV6-1 with TRBJ2-1, with 10 bases matching TRBD2. CDR3 length: 15 residues. Germline CDR1 and CDR2: MNHNS and SASEGT. V shed 6 bases, J shed 6 bases, and the junction held 8 bases outside the gene matches. The CDR3: CASSTLAGGLNEQFF. The CDR3 bases are TGTGCCAGCAGCACCTTAGCGGGGGGTCTCAATGAGCAGTTCTTC.

This rearrangement joins TRBV7-3 to TRBJ1-1, with 8 positions matching TRBD1. CDR1 and CDR2 (germline): SGHTA, FQGTGA. CDR3 size: 13 residues. V gave up 4 bases and J gave up 5 bases; unmatched junction bases: 3. The CDR3 protein is CASSSQGATEAFF. As DNA, the CDR3 is TGTGCCAGCAGCTCTCAGGGGGCAACTGAAGCTTTCTTT.

The V and J genes are TRBV5-6 and TRBJ2-2; D might be TRBD1 (5 bases). This CDR3 has 16 residues. Between the trimmed V and J ends, which lost 0 bases and 1 base, there was a span of 10 bases. Germline CDR1 is SGHDT and CDR2 is YYEEEE. CDR3 nucleotide sequence: TGTGCCAGCAGCTTGGTGTCTACAGGGAACACCGGGGAGCTGTTTTTT. Protein: CASSLVSTGNTGELFF.

This clone has just a few counts. The genes are TRBV27 and TRBJ1-5; 7 bases map to TRBD1. Germline loops: CDR1 MNHEY, CDR2 SMNVEV (reference sequence). The CDR3 covers 14 residues. The V gene end was trimmed by 3 bases and the J gene end by 4 bases; junction bases not matched to a gene: 3. CDR3 loop: CASSFLQGNQPQHF. The CDR3 region has the DNA TGTGCCAGCAGTTTCTTACAGGGGAATCAGCCCCAGCATTTT.

The V and J genes are TRBV28 and TRBJ2-3; 9 bases align to TRBD1. The CDR3 spans 15 residues. V lost 3 bases, J lost 4 bases, and 5 bases stayed unmatched. Germline V gene lookup returns CDR1 MDHEN and CDR2 SYDVKM. CDR3 residues: CASSFGTGFADTQYF. DNA of the CDR3: TGTGCCAGCAGTTTTGGGACAGGGTTTGCAGATACGCAGTATTTT.

This chain uses TRBV21-1 with TRBJ2-3; the table's D gene call, TRBD1, was not cross checked with the DNA. TRBV21-1 is described as a pseudogene. The CDR3 extends over 17 amino acids. The CDR3 DNA is TGTGCCACAGACGAAAGACACCGGGACATCACCACAGATACGCAGTATTTT. Translating gives CATDERHRDITTDTQYF.

V usage is TRBV6-5 and J usage is TRBJ2-7; no clear D. This CDR3 contains 13 residues. The V end lost 7 bases, the J end lost 3 bases, and 13 bases lay between the germline ends. Germline V gene lookup returns CDR1 MNHEY and CDR2 SVGAGI. This chain's CDR3 is CASTLGLGYEQYF. The CDR3 nucleotides read TGTGCCAGCACCCTAGGCTTGGGCTACGAGCAGTACTTC.

The chain joins TRBV15 to TRBJ1-5; a possible D gene is TRBD1 (5 bases). The germline CDR1 and CDR2 sequences are LNHNV and YYDKDF (reference sequence). The V end lost 2 bases, the J end lost 3 bases, and 14 bases lay between the germline ends. The CDR3 spans 16 residues. In DNA, the CDR3 is TGTGCCACCAGCAGATCCTCGCCAGGGAACAATCAGCCCCAGCATTTT. As protein: CATSRSSPGNNQPQHF.